This record looks at one TCR beta chain sequence and its context. Its antigen remains unidentified. It was with 60 Vbeta and 13 Jbeta primers that the PCR ran. Some clones are missing from TCRdb's copy, which holds only in-frame ones; the method was immunoSEQ multiplex PCR. The sample yields approximately 220,000 clones, about 79% seen once. This specimen belongs to a study of cytomegalovirus exposure and HLA in healthy donors. Whole-study results and caveats: It is likely that the observed cluster of highly shared sequence variants was a sequencing artifact. Cytomegalovirus status was reportedly diagnosed by the classifier with high sensitivity and specificity.

Although they were nominally healthy when sampled, donors likely had unrecorded immune exposures. J gave up 2 bases and V 1 base, and 3 bases lay outside the gene matches. The germline V gene has CDR1 SGHAT and CDR2 FQNNGV. This CDR3 is built from 17 residues. The TCR comes from a male donor in good health and CMV-seronegative. The rearrangement joins TRBV11-2 to TRBJ2-5; 14 bases line up with TRBD2. Sequencing was carried out using PBMCs. DNA of the CDR3: TGTGCCAGCAGCTTAGTAGGGACTAGCGGGGGTCAAGAGACCCAGTACTTC. This translates into CASSLVGTSGGQETQYF. Full variable domain (missing parts from reference TRBV11-2 and TRBJ2-5): EAGVAQSPRYKIIEKRQSVAFWCNPISGHATLYWYQQILGQGPKLLIQFQNNGVVDDSQLPKDRFSAERLKGVDSTLKIQPAKLEDSAVYLCASSLVGTSGGQETQYFGPGTRLLVL.